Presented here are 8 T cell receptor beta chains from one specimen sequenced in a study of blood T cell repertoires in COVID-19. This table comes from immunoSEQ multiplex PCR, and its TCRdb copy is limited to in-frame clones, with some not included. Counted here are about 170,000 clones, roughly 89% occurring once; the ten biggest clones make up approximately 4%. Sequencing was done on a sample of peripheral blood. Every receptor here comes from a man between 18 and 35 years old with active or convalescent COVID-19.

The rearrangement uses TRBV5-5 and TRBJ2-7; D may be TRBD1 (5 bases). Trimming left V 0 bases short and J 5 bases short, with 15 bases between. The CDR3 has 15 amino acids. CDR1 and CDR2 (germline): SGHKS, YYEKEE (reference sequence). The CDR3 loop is CASSLDAGNTNEQYF. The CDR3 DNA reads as TGTGCCAGCAGCTTGGACGCAGGGAATACGAACGAGCAGTACTTC.

Here the CDR3 reads CASRRDRDSGNTIYF. The CDR3 coding sequence is TGTGCCAGCAGACGGGACAGGGACTCTGGAAACACCATATATTTT. The chain carries TRBV6-5 and TRBJ1-3; TRBD1 agrees at 9 bases. Germline CDR1 MNHEY, CDR2 SVGAGI. Trimming cost V 6 bases and J 0 bases; bases outside gene matches: 3. The CDR3 is 15 residues long.

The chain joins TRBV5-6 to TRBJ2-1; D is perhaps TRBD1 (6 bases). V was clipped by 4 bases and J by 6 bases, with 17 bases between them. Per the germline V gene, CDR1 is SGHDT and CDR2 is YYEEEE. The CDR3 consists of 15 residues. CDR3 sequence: CASSVDLTGTNEQFF. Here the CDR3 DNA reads TGTGCCAGCAGCGTCGATTTGACAGGAACCAATGAGCAGTTCTTC.

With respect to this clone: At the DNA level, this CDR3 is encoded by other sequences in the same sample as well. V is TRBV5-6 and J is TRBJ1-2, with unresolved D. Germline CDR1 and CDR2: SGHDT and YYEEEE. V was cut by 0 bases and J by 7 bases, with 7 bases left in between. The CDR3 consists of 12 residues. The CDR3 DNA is TGTGCCAGCAGCTTGGGGGGAGGTGGCTACACCTTC. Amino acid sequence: CASSLGGGGYTF. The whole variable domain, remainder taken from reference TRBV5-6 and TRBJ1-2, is DAGVTQSPTHLIKTRGQQVTLRCSPKSGHDTVSWYQQALGQGPQFIFQYYEEEERQRGNFPDRFSGHQFPNYSSELNVNALLLGDSALYLCASSLGGGGYTFGSGTRLTVV.

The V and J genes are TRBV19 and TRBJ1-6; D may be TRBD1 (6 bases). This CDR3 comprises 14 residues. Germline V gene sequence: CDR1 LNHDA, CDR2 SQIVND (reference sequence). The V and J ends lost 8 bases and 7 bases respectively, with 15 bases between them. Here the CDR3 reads CASSPGGGNSPLHF. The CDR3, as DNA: TGTGCCAGTTCTCCGGGGGGGGGCAATTCACCCCTCCACTTT.

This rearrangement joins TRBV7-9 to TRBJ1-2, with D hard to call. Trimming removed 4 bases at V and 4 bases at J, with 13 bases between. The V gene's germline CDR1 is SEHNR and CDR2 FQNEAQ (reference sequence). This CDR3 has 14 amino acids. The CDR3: CASSSQRSTYGYTF. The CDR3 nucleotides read TGTGCCAGCAGCTCCCAGCGGTCCACCTATGGCTACACCTTC.

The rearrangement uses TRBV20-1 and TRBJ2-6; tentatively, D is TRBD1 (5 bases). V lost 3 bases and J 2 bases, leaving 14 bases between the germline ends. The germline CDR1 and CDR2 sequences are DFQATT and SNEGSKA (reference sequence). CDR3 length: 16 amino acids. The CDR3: CSASLGAEAGANVLTF. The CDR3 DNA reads TGCAGTGCTAGTCTAGGGGCGGAAGCTGGGGCCAACGTCCTGACTTTC.

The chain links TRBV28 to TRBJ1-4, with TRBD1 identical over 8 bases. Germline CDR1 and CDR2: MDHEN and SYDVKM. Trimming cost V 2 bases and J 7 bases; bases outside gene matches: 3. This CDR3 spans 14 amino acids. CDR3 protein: CASSLGQGVEKLFF. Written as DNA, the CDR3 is TGTGCCAGCAGTTTAGGACAGGGAGTTGAAAAACTGTTTTTT.